The TCR beta chain described here comes from a study of T cells in Graves' hyperthyroidism and ophthalmopathy. Graves' hyperthyroidism is called stable when ophthalmopathy does not progress within 18 months. The PBMCs studied were ones that came from 10 ml fresh peripheral blood. Turning to this clonotype: Its antigen is undetermined.

V lost 5 bases to trimming and J lost 0 bases, with 4 bases between them. The CDR3 extends over 13 amino acids. Germline V gene sequence: CDR1 SGHTA, CDR2 FQGTGA. Amplified TCR beta CDR3 regions derived from RNA transcripts. TCR CDR3 underwent first-round RT-PCR with the HTBI primer set. TCRdb fed the multiplex PCR reads into MiXCR, producing one record per CDR3 protein. The sample lists about 400,000 distinct CDR3 sequences, around 25% seen once, with less than 75% in the top ten. General study points: Most thyroid clonotypes expanded above 0.001 appeared in blood too. Ophthalmopathy prediction by the model preceded onset by a median approximately 5.9 months.

The material sequenced was blood. The rearrangement links TRBV7-3 to TRBJ2-2; unclear D gene. The sequence was obtained from a man aged 50-59 years with Graves' hyperthyroidism. CDR3 sequence reads: CASSATNTGELFF. CDR3 nucleotide sequence: TGTGCCAGCAGCGCCACGAACACCGGGGAGCTGTTTTTT.